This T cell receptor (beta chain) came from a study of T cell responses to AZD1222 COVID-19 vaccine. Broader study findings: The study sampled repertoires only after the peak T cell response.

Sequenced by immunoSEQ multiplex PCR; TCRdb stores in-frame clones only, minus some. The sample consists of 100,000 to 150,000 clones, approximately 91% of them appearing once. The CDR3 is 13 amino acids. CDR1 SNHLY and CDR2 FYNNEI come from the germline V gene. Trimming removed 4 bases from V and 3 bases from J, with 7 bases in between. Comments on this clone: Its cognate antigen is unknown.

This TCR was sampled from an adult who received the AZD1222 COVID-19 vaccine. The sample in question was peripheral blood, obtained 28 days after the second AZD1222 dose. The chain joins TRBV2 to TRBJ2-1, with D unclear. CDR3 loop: CASSVLGYNEQFF. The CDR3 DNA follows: TGTGCCAGCAGTGTTTTGGGCTACAATGAGCAGTTCTTC.